Following are 13 T cell receptor beta chains from one sample sequenced in a study of cytomegalovirus exposure and HLA in healthy donors. The PCR had 60 Vbeta and 13 Jbeta primers. Using immunoSEQ multiplex PCR, the repertoire was profiled, and TCRdb retains in-frame clones only, with some absent. The sample includes some 79,000 clones, 78% of them seen just once. Sequencing input: PBMCs. The receptor set was obtained from a male donor in good health and CMV-seropositive.

The chain couples TRBV5-1 to TRBJ1-5; no reliable D call. CDR3 size: 14 residues. Germline V gene data show CDR1 as SGHRS and CDR2 as YFSETQ. V was trimmed by 4 bases and J by 0 bases, leaving 8 bases between them. The CDR3 DNA follows: TGCGCCAGCAGCGAGGGAGTTAGCAATCAGCCCCAGCATTTT. Protein product: CASSEGVSNQPQHF.

The chain couples TRBV7-9 to TRBJ1-2, with a possible D match to TRBD1 (5 bases). The V and J ends lost 8 bases and 2 bases respectively, with 9 bases between them. Per germline, CDR1 SEHNR and CDR2 FQNEAQ (reference sequence). This CDR3 spans 12 amino acids. The CDR3 region is CASGGENYGYTF. CDR3 bases: TGTGCCAGCGGGGGGGAGAACTATGGCTACACCTTC.

V usage is TRBV7-9 and J usage is TRBJ2-3; D not certain. The germline V gene has CDR1 SEHNR and CDR2 FQNEAQ (reference sequence). Trimming left V 1 base short and J 7 bases short, with 9 bases between. This CDR3 has 13 residues. The CDR3 nucleotides read TGTGCCAGCAGCTTAGTGTTAGCCCATACGCAGTATTTT. Translated, it gives CASSLVLAHTQYF.

This clone was counted a single time. This chain connects TRBV21-1 to TRBJ2-1; the table's D call, TRBD2, has no DNA check behind it. TRBV21-1 is flagged as a pseudogene. The CDR3 is made up of 17 amino acids. The CDR3 DNA follows: TGTGCCAGTGCACCCGGGACTAGCGGGAGGGCCGGCGTTGAGCAGTTCTTC. Translating gives CASAPGTSGRAGVEQFF.

The chain employs TRBV5-6 and TRBJ2-1, with 10 bases identical to TRBD1. CDR1 is SGHDT, CDR2 YYEEEE, per germline. V gave up 4 bases and J gave up 5 bases; unmatched junction bases: 6. CDR3 size: 15 residues. The CDR3, as DNA: TGTGCCAGCAGCGTTGGGACAGGGGTGGACAATGAGCAGTTCTTC. Protein product: CASSVGTGVDNEQFF.

This clone showed up just a few times. The DNA of the CDR3 is TGTGCCATCAGTGACTACACCGGGGAGCTGTTTTTT. This encodes CAISDYTGELFF. This chain links TRBV10-3 with TRBJ2-2; D call uncertain. V was shortened by 3 bases and J by 3 bases, with 2 bases between the two germline ends. CDR1 and CDR2 from the germline V gene are ENHRY and SYGVKD. CDR3 length equals 12 residues.

This clone has just a few counts. V gene TRBV7-9 combines with J gene TRBJ1-4; D remains unclear. The CDR3 is 16 amino acids. Per the germline V gene, CDR1 is SEHNR and CDR2 is FQNEAQ (reference sequence). V was shortened by 0 bases and J by 4 bases, with 12 bases between the two germline ends. CDR3 in DNA: TGTGCCAGCAGCTTAGCGCTGGGTCAGGTTAATGAAAAACTGTTTTTT. Translated, it gives CASSLALGQVNEKLFF. The full variable domain, its missing parts supplied by reference TRBV7-9 and TRBJ1-4, is DTGVSQNPRHKITKRGQNVTFRCDPISEHNRLYWYRQTLGQGPEFLTYFQNEAQLEKSRLLSDRFSAERPKGSFSTLEIQRTEQGDSAMYLCASSLALGQVNEKLFFGSGTQLSVL.

This clone has a handful of counts. This sequence joins TRBV2 and TRBJ1-4; maybe TRBD1 (5 bases). The CDR3 sequence is 14 residues long. The V gene lost 7 bases and the J gene lost 8 bases, with 17 bases spanning the gap. CDR1 is SNHLY and CDR2 is FYNNEI in the germline V gene. The CDR3 sequence: CASTSMEGWEKLFF. CDR3 sequence (DNA): TGTGCCAGCACCTCGATGGAGGGGTGGGAAAAACTGTTTTTT.

V is TRBV7-9 and J is TRBJ1-3; 7 bases align to TRBD1. Germline CDR1 and CDR2: SEHNR and FQNEAQ (reference sequence). After removal of 6 bases from V and 4 bases from J, the junction contained 6 bases not matched to a gene. The CDR3 is made up of 14 amino acids. CDR3 protein: CASREQGFGNTIYF. CDR3 nucleotides: TGTGCCAGCAGGGAACAGGGGTTCGGAAACACCATATATTTT.

The chain combines TRBV11-2 with TRBJ2-1; a weak D match, TRBD2 (6 bases). The CDR3 has 15 residues. V dropped 2 bases and J dropped 2 bases, with 10 bases sitting between them. CDR1 is SGHAT, CDR2 FQNNGV, per germline. CDR3 nucleotide sequence: TGTGCCAGCAGCTTATTCGCGGGGCCCTACAATGAGCAGTTCTTC. Protein: CASSLFAGPYNEQFF.

CDR3 coding DNA: TGTGCCAGTAGTATTCTTGCTTTCGAGGGGGCCTACAATGAGCAGTTCTTC. Protein sequence: CASSILAFEGAYNEQFF. The chain is built from TRBV19 and TRBJ2-1, with D possibly matching TRBD1 (6 bases). V lost 3 bases and J lost 2, with 17 bases in between. The germline CDR1 and CDR2 sequences are LNHDA and SQIVND (reference sequence). CDR3 length equals 17 residues.

This clone showed up just a few times. CDR3 loop: CASSYSGAGPNTEAFF. The CDR3 DNA is TGTGCCAGCAGTTACTCGGGGGCAGGACCGAACACTGAAGCTTTCTTT. This sequence joins TRBV6-5 and TRBJ1-1; possible D gene TRBD1, 6 bases. V lost 0 bases and J 1 base, leaving 12 bases between the germline ends. CDR3 length equals 16 residues. The germline V gene has CDR1 MNHEY and CDR2 SVGAGI.

Concerning this clone itself: The conserved phenylalanine or tryptophan is not found at the CDR3 terminus, so this likely reflects a read error. This chain uses TRBV6-1 with TRBJ2-7; a possible D gene is TRBD1 (6 bases). V dropped 2 bases and J dropped 0 bases, with 14 bases sitting between them. CDR1 and CDR2 from the germline V gene are MNHNS and SASEGT. CDR3 length: 16 amino acids. The CDR3 region is CASSEIVDRFSYEQYL. CDR3 coding DNA: TGTGCCAGCAGTGAAATTGTAGACAGGTTCTCCTACGAGCAGTACCTC.